These 5 T cell receptor beta chains were all obtained from the same sample, sequenced in a study of T cells in Graves' hyperthyroidism and ophthalmopathy. It was RNA transcripts that yielded the amplified TCR beta CDR3 regions. HTBI primers were the set used in a first-round RT-PCR of the TCR CDR3. TCRdb redid the calling of the multiplex PCR reads with MiXCR, one entry per CDR3 protein. The sample includes fewer than 750,000 distinct CDR3 sequences, 14% to 15% seen only once; the top ten take around 4.5%. Input material: blood. The receptor source for this set is a woman aged 40 to 50 with Graves' ophthalmopathy.

On this clonotype: This could be a read error, since a much larger clone is one nucleotide away. The chain recombines TRBV7-9 with TRBJ2-5; TRBD1 matches at 9 bases. This CDR3 has 14 amino acids. Germline CDR1 and CDR2: SEHNR and FQNEAQ (reference sequence). V was clipped by 4 bases and J by 3 bases; unmatched bases: 3. Here the CDR3 reads CASSYRDREETQYF. The CDR3 region has the DNA TGTGCCAGCAGCTACCGGGACAGGGAAGAGACCCAGTACTTC.

The chain carries TRBV12-5 and TRBJ1-5; D is undetermined. V was shortened by 1 base and J by 6 bases, with 7 bases between the two germline ends. The CDR3 totals 13 residues. CDR1 and CDR2 from the germline V gene are LGHNT and FRNRAP. The CDR3 region has the DNA TGTGCTAGTGGTTTGGCAGTGGCTCAGCCCCAGCATTTT. It yields the protein CASGLAVAQPQHF. Complete variable domain (other parts from reference TRBV12-5 and TRBJ1-5): DARVTQTPRHKVTEMGQEVTMRCQPILGHNTVFWYRQTMMQGLELLAYFRNRAPLDDSGMPKDRFSAEMPDATLATLKIQPSEPRDSAVYFCASGLAVAQPQHFGDGTRLSIL.

The chain combines TRBV18 with TRBJ1-2; 7 bases align to TRBD1. This CDR3 has 16 amino acids. CDR1 is KGHSH and CDR2 is LQKENI in the germline V gene. The V segment lost 6 bases and the J segment 6 bases; nucleotides outside the gene matches: 16. The CDR3 DNA follows: TGTGCCAGCTCCCCTAACCCCGGGACAGTTTCTGATGGCTACACCTTC. Translating gives CASSPNPGTVSDGYTF.

This clonotype was seen many times. The CDR3 region is CASSIGGAEAFF. The CDR3 DNA is TGTGCCAGTAGTATAGGAGGGGCCGAAGCTTTCTTT. V usage is TRBV19 and J usage is TRBJ1-1; a possible D gene is TRBD1 (5 bases). Trimming took 1 base from V and 8 from J, leaving 8 bases between them. CDR1 and CDR2 from the germline V gene are LNHDA and SQIVND (reference sequence). The CDR3 runs to 12 residues.

This clonotype has at least ten counts. The chain has TRBV28 and TRBJ1-6, with unresolved D. Trimming stripped 7 bases from V and 0 bases from J, with 22 bases between. This CDR3 contains 19 residues. Germline V CDR1 and CDR2: MDHEN, SYDVKM. CDR3 DNA: TGTGCCAGCACCCCATACTCCGGCAGCTCAAGCTCCTATAATTCACCCCTCCACTTT. Protein sequence: CASTPYSGSSSSYNSPLHF.